The 12 T cell receptor beta chains below come from one sample, sequenced in a study of blood T cells in healthy people across ages. A second PCR of roughly 7 to 11 cycles used a sample-barcoded 5' primer and a J-beta primer mix. TCRdb analysed the 5' RACE reads with MiXCR anew, one entry per CDR3 protein. The sample contains hundreds of thousands of distinct CDR3 sequences, more than 20% of which appear only once. This same sample was also part of a study on T cells of mothers and their children.

The material sequenced was blood. The receptors come from a boy aged 5-17 years in good health.

The chain combines TRBV6-5 with TRBJ2-7, with 7 positions matching TRBD1. The trim removed 6 bases at V and 2 bases at J, leaving 4 bases unmatched. CDR1 is MNHEY and CDR2 is SVGAGI in the germline V gene. The CDR3 is made up of 13 amino acids. In nucleotides, the CDR3 is TGTGCCAGCAGCACAGGGGCAACCTACGAGCAGTACTTC. It is translated as CASSTGATYEQYF.

The chain joins TRBV5-1 to TRBJ2-7, with TRBD2 as a possible D gene (6 bases). CDR1 is SGHRS, CDR2 YFSETQ, per germline. The CDR3 covers 15 residues. The V gene lost 4 bases and the J gene lost 3 bases, with 17 bases spanning the gap. The chain's CDR3 is CASSLGTQANYEQYF. Written as DNA, the CDR3 is TGCGCCAGCAGCCTGGGGACTCAAGCCAACTACGAGCAGTACTTC.

The chain uses TRBV11-2 and TRBJ2-1, with D perhaps being TRBD1 or TRBD2 (6 bases each). CDR3 length: 16 amino acids. V shed 0 bases and J shed 1 base, with 10 bases lying between them. Germline V CDR1 and CDR2: SGHAT, FQNNGV. The CDR3 DNA sequence: TGTGCCAGCAGCTTAGAACGGGGGCTATCCTACAATGAGCAGTTCTTC. Amino acid sequence: CASSLERGLSYNEQFF.

V and J are TRBV15 and TRBJ1-3; tentatively, D is TRBD1 (5 bases). With 1 base removed from V and 8 bases from J, the gap between germline ends came to 12 bases. CDR1 and CDR2 from the germline V gene are LNHNV and YYDKDF (reference sequence). This CDR3 spans 14 amino acids. In nucleotides, the CDR3 is TGTGCCACCAGCAGAGTCGGTGGGGGGGACACCATATATTTT. Its protein is CATSRVGGGDTIYF.

The CDR3 is CSVEDRAGLSYEQYF. CDR3 nucleotides: TGCAGCGTTGAAGATCGGGCAGGACTCTCCTACGAGCAGTACTTC. The chain carries TRBV29-1 and TRBJ2-7; TRBD2 might be the D (5 bases). The CDR3 is 15 amino acids. V was pared by 0 bases and J by 0 bases, with 12 bases between. CDR1 and CDR2 (germline): SQVTM, ANQGSEA.

This clonotype turned up a few times. The rearrangement links TRBV11-2 to TRBJ2-5; 12 bases line up with TRBD1. The J call may be wrong; the DNA end is better matched by TRBJ2-1. Germline assignment: CDR1 SGHAT and CDR2 FQNNGV. This CDR3 spans 15 amino acids. The CDR3 region is CASSGGTGGTDEQFF. For the CDR3, the DNA is TGTGCCAGCAGCGGGGGGACAGGGGGCACGGATGAGCAGTTCTTC.

Only a few counts were recorded for this clonotype. CDR3 DNA sequence: TGTGCCAGCAGTTTTCTGGACAGTGATACGCCTGAAGCTTTCTTT. It is translated as CASSFLDSDTPEAFF. The rearrangement uses TRBV28 and TRBJ1-1, with D maybe TRBD1 (6 bases). V was shortened by 3 bases and J by 6 bases, with 17 bases between the two germline ends. The CDR3 has 15 residues. The germline CDR1 and CDR2 sequences are MDHEN and SYDVKM.

This clonotype was detected only a few times. The V gene is TRBV20-1, the J gene TRBJ2-1; TRBD2 matches 9 bases. After removal of 0 bases from V and 4 bases from J, the junction contained 16 bases not matched to a gene. This CDR3 is 19 amino acids long. Germline CDR1 is DFQATT and CDR2 is SNEGSKA (reference sequence). CDR3 in DNA: TGCAGTGCTAGAGATTCCCTCCATAGAGGGCGGGAGGGATACAATGAGCAGTTCTTC. Amino acids: CSARDSLHRGREGYNEQFF.

For this clonotype: The junction and the germline gene differ at one end; a read error may be behind it. The genes are TRBV5-1 and TRBJ2-5, with 7 nucleotides matching TRBD1. The CDR3 is 19 residues long. The germline V gene has CDR1 SGHRS and CDR2 YFSETQ. CDR3 sequence reads: CAGSFIPYRDSPEEETQYF. As DNA, the CDR3 is TGCGCCGGCAGCTTTATCCCATACCGGGACAGCCCTGAGGAAGAGACCCAGTACTTC.

The chain recombines TRBV3-1 with TRBJ2-7; 10 nucleotides line up with TRBD2. The germline V gene encodes CDR1 LGHDT and CDR2 YNNKEL (reference sequence). CDR3 length: 14 amino acids. The junction had 2 bases not matched to a gene; V was cut back by 0 bases and J by 6 bases. In DNA, the CDR3 is TGTGCCAGCAGCCAAGATCGACTAGCGGGCGAGCAGTACTTC. Amino acid sequence: CASSQDRLAGEQYF.

CDR3 sequence (DNA): TGCGCCAGCAGCCAAGAAAAGGAAATCCTCTACGAGCAGTACTTC. Translating gives CASSQEKEILYEQYF. The gene calls are TRBV4-3 and TRBJ2-7; D is uncertain. V lost 0 bases and J lost 3, with 12 bases in between. The CDR3 is 15 residues long. Looked up from germline, CDR1 is LGHNA and CDR2 is YSLEER.

V usage is TRBV29-1 and J usage is TRBJ2-3, with D maybe TRBD2 (6 bases). CDR1 is SQVTM, CDR2 ANQGSEA, per germline. V lost 7 bases and J lost 6, with 14 bases in between. There are 12 residues in the CDR3. The CDR3 sequence: CSARGTVDTQYF. CDR3 DNA: TGCAGCGCCCGCGGGACTGTTGATACGCAGTATTTT.